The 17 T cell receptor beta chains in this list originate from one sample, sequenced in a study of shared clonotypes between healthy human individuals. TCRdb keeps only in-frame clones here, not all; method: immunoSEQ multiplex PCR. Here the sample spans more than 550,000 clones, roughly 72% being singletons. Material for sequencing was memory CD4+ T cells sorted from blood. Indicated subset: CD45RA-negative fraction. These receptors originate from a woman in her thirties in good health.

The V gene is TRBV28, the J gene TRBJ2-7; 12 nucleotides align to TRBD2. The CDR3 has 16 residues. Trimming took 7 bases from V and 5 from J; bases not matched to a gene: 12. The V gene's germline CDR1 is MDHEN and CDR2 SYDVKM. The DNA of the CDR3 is TGTGCCAGCACCCGGGGCGCCTGGACTAGCGGGGACGAGCAGTACTTC. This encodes CASTRGAWTSGDEQYF. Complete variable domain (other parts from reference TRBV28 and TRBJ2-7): DVKVTQSSRYLVKRTGEKVFLECVQDMDHENMFWYRQDPGLGLRLIYFSYDVKMKEKGDIPEGYSVSREKKERFSLILESASTNQTSMYLCASTRGAWTSGDEQYFGPGTRLTVT.

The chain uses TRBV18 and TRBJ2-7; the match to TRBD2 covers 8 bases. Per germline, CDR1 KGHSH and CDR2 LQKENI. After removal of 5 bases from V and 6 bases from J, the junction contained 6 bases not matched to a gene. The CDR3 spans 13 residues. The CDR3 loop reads CASSGSGVSEQYF. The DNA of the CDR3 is TGTGCCAGCTCAGGTAGCGGGGTAAGCGAGCAGTACTTC.

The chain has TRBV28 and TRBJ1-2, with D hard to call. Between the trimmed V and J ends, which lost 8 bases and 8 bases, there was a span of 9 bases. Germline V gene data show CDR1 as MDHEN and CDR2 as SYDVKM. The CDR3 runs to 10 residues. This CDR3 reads CASFPRGYTF. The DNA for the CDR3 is TGTGCCAGCTTCCCCAGGGGCTACACCTTC.

CDR3 DNA: TGTGCCGCAGGTCGTAATTCGGGCGATCAGCCCCAGCATTTT. It specifies CAAGRNSGDQPQHF. This chain uses TRBV2 with TRBJ1-5; no reliable D call. Trimming took off 11 bases at V and 5 bases at J, with 19 bases between the two ends. The germline V gene encodes CDR1 SNHLY and CDR2 FYNNEI. This CDR3 comprises 14 residues.

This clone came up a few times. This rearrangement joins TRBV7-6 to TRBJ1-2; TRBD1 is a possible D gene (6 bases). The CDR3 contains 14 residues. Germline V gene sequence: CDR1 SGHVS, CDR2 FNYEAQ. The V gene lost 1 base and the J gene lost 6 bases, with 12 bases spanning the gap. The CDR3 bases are TGTGCCAGCAGCTTAGGTCGGGGGCTGGATGGCTACACCTTC. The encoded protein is CASSLGRGLDGYTF.

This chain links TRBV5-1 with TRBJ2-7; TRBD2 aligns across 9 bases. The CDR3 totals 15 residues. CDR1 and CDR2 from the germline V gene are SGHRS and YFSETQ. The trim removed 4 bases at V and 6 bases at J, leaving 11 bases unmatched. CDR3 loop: CASSRDLAGEGEQYF. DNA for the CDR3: TGCGCCAGCAGCAGGGATTTAGCGGGAGAGGGCGAGCAGTACTTC.

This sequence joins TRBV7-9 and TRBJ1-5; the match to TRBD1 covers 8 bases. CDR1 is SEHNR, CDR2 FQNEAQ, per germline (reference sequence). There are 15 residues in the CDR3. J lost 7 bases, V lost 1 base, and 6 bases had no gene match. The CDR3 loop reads CASSLGTGRGQPQHF. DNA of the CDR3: TGTGCCAGCAGCTTAGGGACAGGGAGGGGCCAGCCCCAGCATTTT.

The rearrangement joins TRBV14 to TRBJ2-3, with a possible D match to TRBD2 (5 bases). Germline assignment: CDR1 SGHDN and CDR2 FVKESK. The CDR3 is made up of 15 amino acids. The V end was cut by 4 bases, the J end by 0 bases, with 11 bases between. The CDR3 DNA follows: TGTGCCAGCAGCCGGTGGGTAGCGAGCACAGATACGCAGTATTTT. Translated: CASSRWVASTDTQYF.

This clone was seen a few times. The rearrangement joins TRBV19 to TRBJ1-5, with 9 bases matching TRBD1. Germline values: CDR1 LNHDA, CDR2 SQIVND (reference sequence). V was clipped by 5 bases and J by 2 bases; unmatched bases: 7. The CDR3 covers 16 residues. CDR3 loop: CASSAGQGKGNQPQHF. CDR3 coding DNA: TGTGCCAGTAGTGCAGGACAGGGGAAGGGCAATCAGCCCCAGCATTTT.

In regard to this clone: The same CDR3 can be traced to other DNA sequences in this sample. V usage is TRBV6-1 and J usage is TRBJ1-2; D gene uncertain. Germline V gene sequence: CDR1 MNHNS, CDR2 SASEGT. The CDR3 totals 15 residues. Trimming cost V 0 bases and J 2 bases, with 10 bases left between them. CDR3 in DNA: TGTGCCAGCAGTGAAGCGCCCCAAGCGAACTATGGCTACACCTTC. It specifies CASSEAPQANYGYTF.

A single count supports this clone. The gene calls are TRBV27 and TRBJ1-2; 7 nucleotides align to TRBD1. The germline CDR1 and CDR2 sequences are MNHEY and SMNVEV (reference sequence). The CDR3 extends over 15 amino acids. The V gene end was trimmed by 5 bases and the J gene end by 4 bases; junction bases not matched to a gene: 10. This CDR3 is CASSTTQGQPYGYTF. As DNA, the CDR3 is TGTGCCAGCAGTACGACCCAGGGACAGCCCTATGGCTACACCTTC.

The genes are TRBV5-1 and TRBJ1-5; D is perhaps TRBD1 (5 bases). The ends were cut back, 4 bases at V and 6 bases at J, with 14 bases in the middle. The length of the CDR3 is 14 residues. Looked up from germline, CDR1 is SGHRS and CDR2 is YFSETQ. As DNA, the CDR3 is TGCGCCAGCAGCGAATTCGGGGGGGTTCAGCCCCAGCATTTT. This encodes CASSEFGGVQPQHF. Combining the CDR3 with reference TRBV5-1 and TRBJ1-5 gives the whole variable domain KAGVTQTPRYLIKTRGQQVTLSCSPISGHRSVSWYQQTPGQGLQFLFEYFSETQRNKGNFPGRFSGRQFSNSRSEMNVSTLELGDSALYLCASSEFGGVQPQHFGDGTRLSIL.

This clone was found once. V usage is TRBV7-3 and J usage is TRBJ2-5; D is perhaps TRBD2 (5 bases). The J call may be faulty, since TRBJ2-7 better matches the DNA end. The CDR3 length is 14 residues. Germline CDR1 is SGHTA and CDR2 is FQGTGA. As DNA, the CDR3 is TGTGCCAGCAGCTTGGGTCTAGCTCCCTACGAGCAGTACTTC. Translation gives CASSLGLAPYEQYF.

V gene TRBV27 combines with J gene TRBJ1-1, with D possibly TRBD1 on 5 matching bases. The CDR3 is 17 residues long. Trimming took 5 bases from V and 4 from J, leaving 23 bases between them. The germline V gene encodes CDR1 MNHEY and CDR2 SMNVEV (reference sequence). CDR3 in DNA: TGTGCCAGCAGTCCAATGGGACGGCGCCAAGTGGGCACTGAAGCTTTCTTT. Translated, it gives CASSPMGRRQVGTEAFF.

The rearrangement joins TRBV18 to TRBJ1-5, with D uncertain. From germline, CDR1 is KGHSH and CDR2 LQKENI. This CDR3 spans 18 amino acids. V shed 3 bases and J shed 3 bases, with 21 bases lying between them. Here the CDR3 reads CASSPFGFGHSSNQPQHF. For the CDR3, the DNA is TGTGCCAGCTCACCGTTTGGGTTCGGGCATTCTTCCAATCAGCCCCAGCATTTT.

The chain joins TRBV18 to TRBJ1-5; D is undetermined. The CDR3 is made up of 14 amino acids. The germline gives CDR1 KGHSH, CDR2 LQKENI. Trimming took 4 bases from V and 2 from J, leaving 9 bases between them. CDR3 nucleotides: TGTGCCAGCTCACTTGAGGCAGGCAATCAGCCCCAGCATTTT. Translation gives CASSLEAGNQPQHF.

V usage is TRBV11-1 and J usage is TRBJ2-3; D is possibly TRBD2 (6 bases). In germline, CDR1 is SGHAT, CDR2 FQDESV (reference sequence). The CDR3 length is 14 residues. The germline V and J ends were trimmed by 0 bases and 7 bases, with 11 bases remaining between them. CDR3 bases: TGTGCCAGCAGCTTAGCGGACTATTCAAATACGCAGTATTTT. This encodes CASSLADYSNTQYF.